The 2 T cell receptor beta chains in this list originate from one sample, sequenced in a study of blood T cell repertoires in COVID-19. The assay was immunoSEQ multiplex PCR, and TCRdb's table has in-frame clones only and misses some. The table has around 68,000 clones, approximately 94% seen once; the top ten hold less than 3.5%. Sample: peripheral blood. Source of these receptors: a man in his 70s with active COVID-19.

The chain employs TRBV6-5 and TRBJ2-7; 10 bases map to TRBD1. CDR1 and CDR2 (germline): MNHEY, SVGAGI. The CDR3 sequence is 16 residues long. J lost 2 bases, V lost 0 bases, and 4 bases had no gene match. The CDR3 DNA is TGTGCCAGCAGTTACTCGATCGGGACAGGGGCCTACGAGCAGTACTTC. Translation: CASSYSIGTGAYEQYF.

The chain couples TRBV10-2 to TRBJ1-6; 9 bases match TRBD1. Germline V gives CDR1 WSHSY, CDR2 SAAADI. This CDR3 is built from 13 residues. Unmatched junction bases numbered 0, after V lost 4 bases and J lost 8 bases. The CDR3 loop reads CASSGDRDSPLHF. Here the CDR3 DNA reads TGCGCCAGCAGTGGGGACAGGGATTCACCCCTCCACTTT.